Listed below are T cell receptor beta chains from one sample, sequenced in a study of blood T cell repertoires in COVID-19. Here immunoSEQ multiplex PCR was the method, and the copy in TCRdb shows in-frame clones only, minus some. This sample has about 130,000 clones, with roughly 86% found just once. The source material was peripheral blood. All receptors derive from a woman aged 70-85 years with COVID-19, enrolled during active disease. The CDR3 runs from the conserved cysteine through the conserved F or W. The order of the fields is V gene, D gene, J gene, CDR3 protein. The D gene is left open where the match is weak.

>TRBV7-2|NA|TRBJ1-6
CASSPPPRGGRTYNSPLHF
>TRBV19|TRBD1|TRBJ1-1
CASSIYRGRTEAFF
>TRBV19|TRBD1|TRBJ1-5
CASRYMIGTGRNQPQHF
>TRBV5-6|NA|TRBJ2-5
CASVGTAGYQETQYF
>TRBV18|TRBD1|TRBJ1-6
CASSGVRGHNSPLHF
>TRBV5-5|NA|TRBJ1-5
CASSFQQSNQPQHF
>TRBV3-1/TRBV3-2|NA|TRBJ2-5
CASSQDAMETQYF
>TRBV9|NA|TRBJ2-3
CASSVARSADTQYF
>TRBV7-6|TRBD1|TRBJ2-2
CASSLAGGQGTGELFF
>TRBV19|NA|TRBJ2-4
CASSIAWGLAKNIQYF
>TRBV5-1|NA|TRBJ2-6
CASSLAEGSGANVLTF
>TRBV6-5|TRBD1|TRBJ1-4
CASSREGAWEKLFF
>TRBV28|TRBD1|TRBJ1-5
CASSSGQGNQPQHF
>TRBV3-1/TRBV3-2|NA|TRBJ2-7
CASSQEYRYHEQYF
>TRBV5-4|TRBD1|TRBJ2-1
CASSSKDRPHVVLRDNEQFF
>TRBV7-9|NA|TRBJ1-5
CASSLVAGTGYQPQHF
>TRBV7-6|TRBD1|TRBJ1-1
CASSTRTGPNTEAFF
>TRBV19|NA|TRBJ2-3
CASTNSLTDTQYF
>TRBV5-6|NA|TRBJ2-2
CASSFDTGTGELFF
>TRBV27|TRBD1|TRBJ1-4
CASSLSTGQGNEKLFF
>TRBV19|NA|TRBJ1-5
CASSRGMTGGNQPQHF
>TRBV19|TRBD1|TRBJ2-7
CASSSRTGQGREQYF
>TRBV19|NA|TRBJ1-1
CASSIYAGARAEAFF
>TRBV5-1|TRBD1|TRBJ2-1
CASSTTGGANNEQFF
>TRBV28|TRBD1|TRBJ2-1
CASSFAKAGGYNEQFF
>TRBV2|TRBD1|TRBJ2-7
CASSAGQGAYEQYF
>TRBV3-1/TRBV3-2|NA|TRBJ2-3
CASNKGGAADTQYF
>TRBV5-4|NA|TRBJ1-2
CASSLNRDYGYTF
>TRBV28|NA|TRBJ2-5
CASSLSGGQETQYF
>TRBV20-1|NA|TRBJ2-3
CSASRLESTDTQYF
>TRBV12-3/TRBV12-4|NA|TRBJ1-1
CASSRGRGTEAFF
>TRBV5-1|TRBD1|TRBJ1-1
CASRGQTNTEAFF
>TRBV6-5|NA|TRBJ2-1
CASRGWGEHYNEQFF
>TRBV5-4|NA|TRBJ1-2
CASSFDPRGHYGYTF
>TRBV11-2|NA|TRBJ2-2
CASSFPGFGELFF
>TRBV5-1|NA|TRBJ2-7
CASRPGDSLLKEQYF
>TRBV4-1|TRBD2|TRBJ2-7
CASSFSLASGGAIPYEQYF
>TRBV2|NA|TRBJ1-4
CASRRQKITTNEKLFF
>TRBV27|NA|TRBJ2-3
CASSFRDRFTDTQYF
>TRBV5-1|NA|TRBJ2-5
CASSLGQGGQETQYF
>TRBV19|NA|TRBJ1-2
CASTDRGVTNYGYTF
>TRBV4-1|NA|TRBJ1-6
CASSQPGLSPLHF
>TRBV7-2|TRBD2|TRBJ2-7
CASSLDGSSGAYEQYF
>TRBV6-6|TRBD2|TRBJ2-5
CATQRTSGQETQYF
>TRBV5-1|TRBD1|TRBJ1-1
CASASGGGTEAFF
>TRBV7-2|NA|TRBJ1-4
CASSLQGSPNEKLFF
>TRBV3-1/TRBV3-2|NA|TRBJ2-6
CASSHGGTGANVLTF
>TRBV30|NA|TRBJ1-1
CAWSVPGLNTEAFF
>TRBV7-2|NA|TRBJ1-5
CASSVRGGGQPQHF
>TRBV19|NA|TRBJ1-2
CASSSAGQLNGYTF
>TRBV7-2|TRBD2|TRBJ2-3
CASSPRLAGGGDTQYF
>TRBV7-9|NA|TRBJ1-1
CASSLSRGMDTEAFF
>TRBV19|TRBD1|TRBJ2-7
CATSGGHSYEQYF
>TRBV7-7|NA|TRBJ2-1
CASSPHGGFGEQFF
>TRBV2|NA|TRBJ1-5
CASSEARSNQPQHF